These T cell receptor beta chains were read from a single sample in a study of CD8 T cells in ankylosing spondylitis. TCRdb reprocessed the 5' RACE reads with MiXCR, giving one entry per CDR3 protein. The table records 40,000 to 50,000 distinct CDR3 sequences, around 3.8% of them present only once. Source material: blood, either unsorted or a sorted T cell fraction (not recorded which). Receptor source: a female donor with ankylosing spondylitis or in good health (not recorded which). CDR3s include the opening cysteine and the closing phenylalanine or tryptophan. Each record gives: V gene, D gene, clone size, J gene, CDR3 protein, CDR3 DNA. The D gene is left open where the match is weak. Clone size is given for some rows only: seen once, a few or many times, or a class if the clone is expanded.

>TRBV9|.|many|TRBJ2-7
CASSVAISSYEQYF
TGTGCCAGCAGCGTAGCGATAAGCTCCTACGAGCAGTACTTC
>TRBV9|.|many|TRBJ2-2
CASSVGTHFGELFF
TGTGCCAGCAGCGTAGGGACCCACTTCGGGGAGCTGTTTTTT
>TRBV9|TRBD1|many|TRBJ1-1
CASSATGDQAEAFF
TGTGCCAGCAGCGCGACAGGGGATCAGGCTGAAGCTTTCTTT
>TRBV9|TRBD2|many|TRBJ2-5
CASSTRVGLEETQYF
TGTGCCAGCAGCACCCGAGTGGGACTAGAAGAGACCCAGTACTTC
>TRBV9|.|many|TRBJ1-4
CASSSRPGDNEKLFF
TGTGCCAGCAGCTCAAGACCGGGGGATAATGAAAAACTGTTTTTT
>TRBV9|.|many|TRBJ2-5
CASSASLRQEETQYF
TGTGCCAGCAGCGCCTCACTAAGGCAGGAAGAGACCCAGTACTTC
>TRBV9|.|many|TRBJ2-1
CASSVDMNEQFF
TGTGCCAGCAGCGTAGATATGAATGAGCAGTTCTTC
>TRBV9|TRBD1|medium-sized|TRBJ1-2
CASSGPQGEGGYTF
TGTGCCAGCAGCGGCCCTCAGGGGGAAGGGGGCTACACCTTC
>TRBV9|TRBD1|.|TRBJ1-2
CASSGPQGAAYGYTF
TGTGCCAGCAGCGGACCACAGGGGGCGGCCTATGGCTACACCTTC
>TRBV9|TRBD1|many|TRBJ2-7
CASSVARQGLLVEQYF
TGTGCCAGCAGCGTAGCCCGACAGGGCTTGCTGGTCGAGCAGTACTTC
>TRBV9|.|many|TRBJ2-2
CASSDRYTGELFF
TGTGCCAGCAGCGACCGATACACCGGGGAGCTGTTTTTT
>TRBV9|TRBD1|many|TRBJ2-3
CASRLGTGRDTDTQYF
TGTGCCAGCCGTCTAGGGACAGGGAGAGACACAGATACGCAGTATTTT
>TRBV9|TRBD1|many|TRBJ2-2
CASSVRQGNTGELFF
TGTGCCAGCAGCGTTAGACAGGGGAACACCGGGGAGCTGTTTTTT
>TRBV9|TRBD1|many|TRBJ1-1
CASSERPQGATEAFF
TGTGCCAGCAGCGAGCGGCCACAGGGGGCCACTGAAGCTTTCTTT
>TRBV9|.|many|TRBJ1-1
CASSPRTVMGYTEAFF
TGTGCCAGCAGCCCCCGGACAGTTATGGGCTACACTGAAGCTTTCTTT
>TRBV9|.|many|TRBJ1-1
CASSVAPSGGGTEAFF
TGTGCCAGCAGCGTAGCCCCCTCGGGAGGTGGGACTGAAGCTTTCTTT
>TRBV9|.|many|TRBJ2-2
CASSVVSDNTGELFF
TGTGCCAGCAGCGTAGTCTCAGATAACACCGGGGAGCTGTTTTTT
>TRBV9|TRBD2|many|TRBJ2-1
CASSEGLATSNEQFF
TGTGCCAGCAGCGAGGGACTAGCCACCTCGAATGAGCAGTTCTTC